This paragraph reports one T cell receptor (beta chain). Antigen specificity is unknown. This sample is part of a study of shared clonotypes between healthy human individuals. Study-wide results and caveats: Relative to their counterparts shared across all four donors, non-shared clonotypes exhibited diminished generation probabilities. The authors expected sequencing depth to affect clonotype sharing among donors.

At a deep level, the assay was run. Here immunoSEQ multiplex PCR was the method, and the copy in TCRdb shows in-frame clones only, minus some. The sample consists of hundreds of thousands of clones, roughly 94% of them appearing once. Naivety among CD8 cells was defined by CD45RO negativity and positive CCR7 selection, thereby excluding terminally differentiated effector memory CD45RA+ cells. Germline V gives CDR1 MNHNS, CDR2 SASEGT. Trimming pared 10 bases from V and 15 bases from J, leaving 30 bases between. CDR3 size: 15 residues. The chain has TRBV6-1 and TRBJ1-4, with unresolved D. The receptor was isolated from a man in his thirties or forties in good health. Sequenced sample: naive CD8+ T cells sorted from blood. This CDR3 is CATHPGSPIGKLVFF. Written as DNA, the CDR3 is TGTGCCACCCACCCCGGGTCCCCAATCGGAAAACTGGTGTTTTTT.